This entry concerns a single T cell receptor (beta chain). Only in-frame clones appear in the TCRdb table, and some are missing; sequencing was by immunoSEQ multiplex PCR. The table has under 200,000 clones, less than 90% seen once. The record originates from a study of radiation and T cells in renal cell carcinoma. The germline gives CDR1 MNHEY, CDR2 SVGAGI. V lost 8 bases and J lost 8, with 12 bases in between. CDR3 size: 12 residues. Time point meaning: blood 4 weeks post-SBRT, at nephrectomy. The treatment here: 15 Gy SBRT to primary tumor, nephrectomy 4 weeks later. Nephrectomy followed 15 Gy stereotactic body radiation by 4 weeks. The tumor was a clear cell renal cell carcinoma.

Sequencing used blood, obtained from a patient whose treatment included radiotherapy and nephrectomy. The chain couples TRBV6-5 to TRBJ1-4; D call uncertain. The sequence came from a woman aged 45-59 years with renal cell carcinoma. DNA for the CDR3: TGTGCCAGCGGGAGAGGAAAAGAAAAACTGTTTTTT. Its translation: CASGRGKEKLFF.